These 2 T cell receptor beta chains were sequenced from one sample in a study of cytomegalovirus exposure and HLA in healthy donors. The PCR had 60 Vbeta and 13 Jbeta primers. Clones were read by immunoSEQ multiplex PCR, and TCRdb kept only the in-frame ones, dropping some. This sample has about 220,000 clones, with approximately 80% found just once. The sequenced sample consisted of PBMCs. These receptors were taken from a boy aged 2-9 years in good health and CMV-seronegative.

This chain uses TRBV19 with TRBJ1-5, with 9 positions matching TRBD1. The CDR3 is 14 residues long. V trimming: 2 bases; J trimming: 7 bases; junction bases outside the gene matches: 3. Germline V gene lookup returns CDR1 LNHDA and CDR2 SQIVND (reference sequence). CDR3 protein: CASSITGGRQPQHF. The DNA of the CDR3 is TGTGCCAGTAGTATAACAGGGGGCCGGCAGCCCCAGCATTTT.

For the CDR3, the DNA is TGTGCCAGCAGCCTCCGACTAGCGGGAGGGGACGGGGAGCTGTTTTTT. Amino acid sequence: CASSLRLAGGDGELFF. The chain combines TRBV7-9 with TRBJ2-2; 14 positions match TRBD2. Germline V lookup: CDR1 SEHNR, CDR2 FQNEAQ (reference sequence). The V segment lost 5 bases and the J segment 7 bases; nucleotides outside the gene matches: 6. The CDR3 is 16 amino acids.